A selection of T cell receptor beta chains follows, all from one sample in a study of T cell changes during pregnancy in multiple sclerosis. Some clones are missing from TCRdb's copy, which holds only in-frame ones; the method was immunoSEQ multiplex PCR. The table includes about 69,000 clones, around 92% detected once. The source material was peripheral blood, sampled in the third trimester of pregnancy. Receptors originate from a female donor in good health, enrolled as a control in a pregnancy study. Each CDR3 is given with its conserved first and last residue. A D gene is named only where the DNA matches it firmly.

J gene: TRBJ2-1; V gene: TRBV9; D gene: TRBD2; CDR3 protein: CASSVGTRGNEQFF; CDR3 DNA: TGTGCCAGCAGCGTGGGGACTAGGGGCAATGAGCAGTTCTTC
J gene: TRBJ1-5; V gene: TRBV7-9; D gene: NA; CDR3 protein: CASSILTQPQHF; CDR3 DNA: TGTGCCAGCAGCATACTAACTCAGCCCCAGCATTTT
J gene: TRBJ2-7; V gene: TRBV6-5; D gene: NA; CDR3 protein: CASSYSAGDAYEQYF; CDR3 DNA: TGTGCCAGCAGTTATAGTGCAGGGGACGCCTACGAGCAGTACTTC
J gene: TRBJ2-2; V gene: TRBV5-1; D gene: NA; CDR3 protein: CASSLYSRGINTGELFF; CDR3 DNA: TGCGCCAGCAGCTTGTATAGCCGAGGGATAAACACCGGGGAGCTGTTTTTT
J gene: TRBJ2-3; V gene: TRBV7-2; D gene: TRBD2; CDR3 protein: CASSYSGIADTQYF; CDR3 DNA: TGTGCCAGCAGCTATAGCGGGATCGCAGATACGCAGTATTTT
J gene: TRBJ2-7; V gene: TRBV25-1; D gene: TRBD2; CDR3 protein: CASSGTRWYEQYF; CDR3 DNA: TGTGCCAGCAGTGGGACTAGGTGGTACGAGCAGTACTTC
J gene: TRBJ1-1; V gene: TRBV19; D gene: NA; CDR3 protein: CASSISGVVNTEAFF; CDR3 DNA: TGTGCCAGTAGTATCTCCGGGGTTGTGAACACTGAAGCTTTCTTT
J gene: TRBJ1-6; V gene: TRBV25-1; D gene: TRBD1; CDR3 protein: CASSWGDRQGATPLHF; CDR3 DNA: TGTGCCAGCAGTTGGGGGGATCGACAGGGGGCTACACCCCTCCACTTT
J gene: TRBJ2-2; V gene: TRBV19; D gene: TRBD1; CDR3 protein: CASSIWDRGAGELFF; CDR3 DNA: TGTGCCAGTAGTATCTGGGACAGGGGTGCCGGGGAGCTGTTTTTT
J gene: TRBJ2-5; V gene: TRBV5-1; D gene: NA; CDR3 protein: CASSQLLGGRETQYF; CDR3 DNA: TGCGCCAGCAGCCAGCTTCTGGGAGGTCGGGAGACCCAGTACTTC
J gene: TRBJ2-3; V gene: TRBV7-2; D gene: TRBD2; CDR3 protein: CASSLKRGGYRTDTQYF; CDR3 DNA: TGTGCCAGCAGCTTAAAGCGGGGGGGATACCGTACAGATACGCAGTATTTT
J gene: TRBJ2-5; V gene: TRBV4-2; D gene: TRBD1; CDR3 protein: CASSQEGGREETQYF; CDR3 DNA: TGTGCCAGCAGCCAAGAAGGGGGCAGGGAAGAGACCCAGTACTTC
J gene: TRBJ1-1; V gene: TRBV5-4; D gene: TRBD1; CDR3 protein: CASSLNRGVPAFF; CDR3 DNA: TGTGCCAGCAGCTTGAACAGGGGGGTCCCTGCTTTCTTT
J gene: TRBJ2-7; V gene: TRBV9; D gene: NA; CDR3 protein: CASSVGTAGWGGEQYF; CDR3 DNA: TGTGCCAGCAGCGTAGGTACGGCAGGGTGGGGCGGCGAGCAGTACTTC